The source of this T cell receptor beta chain is a study of blood T cell repertoires in COVID-19. Looking at the study overall: From the United States, Italy and Spain came samples of acute and convalescent COVID-19. PBMCs, B-cell-depleted T cells, or T cells provided the cDNA or gDNA that made up the material.

Per the study methods: Amplification of reference gene primers was used by the study to estimate nucleated cell counts. The assay was immunoSEQ multiplex PCR, and TCRdb's table has in-frame clones only and misses some. D and trimming come from the DNA, and the V and J calls and clone size come from that table. The sample holds approximately 210,000 clones, 85% to 90% seen once. V lost 3 bases to trimming and J lost 2 bases; unmatched junction nucleotides: 3. Looked up from germline, CDR1 is SGHVS and CDR2 is FNYEAQ. This CDR3 contains 14 residues. The sequenced sample was peripheral blood. The clonotype comes from a woman between 70 and 85 years old with acute or convalescent COVID-19. This chain joins TRBV7-6 and TRBJ2-5; TRBD2 agrees at 7 bases. The CDR3 DNA reads TGTGCCAGCAGCTTGACTAGCTGGCAAGAGACCCAGTACTTC. It yields the protein CASSLTSWQETQYF.